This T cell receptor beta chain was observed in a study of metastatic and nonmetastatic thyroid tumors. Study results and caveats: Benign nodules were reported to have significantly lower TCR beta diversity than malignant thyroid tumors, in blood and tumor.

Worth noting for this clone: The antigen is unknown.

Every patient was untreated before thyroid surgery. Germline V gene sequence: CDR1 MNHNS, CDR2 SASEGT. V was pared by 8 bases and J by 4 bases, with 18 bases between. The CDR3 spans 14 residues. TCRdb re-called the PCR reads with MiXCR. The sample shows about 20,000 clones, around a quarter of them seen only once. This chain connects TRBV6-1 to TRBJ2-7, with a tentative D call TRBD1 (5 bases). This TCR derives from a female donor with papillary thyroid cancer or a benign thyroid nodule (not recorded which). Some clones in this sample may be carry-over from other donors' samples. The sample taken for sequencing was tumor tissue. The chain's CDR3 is CASHPSGQGYEQYF. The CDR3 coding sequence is TGTGCCAGCCATCCTTCAGGACAAGGTTACGAGCAGTACTTC.